Listed here is a single T cell receptor (beta chain). Deletions cut 3 bases from V and 2 bases from J, with 11 bases between. The CDR3 consists of 14 residues. CDR1 is MDHEN and CDR2 is SYDVKM in the germline V gene. Some clones are missing from TCRdb's copy, which holds only in-frame ones; the method was immunoSEQ multiplex PCR. The table has 500,000 to 550,000 clones, about 80% seen once; the top ten hold about 0.012%. The data were taken from a study of shared T cell receptors in the human thymus. The data were also submitted as part of a second study, on human thymus T cells. That work adds: Among thymic and blood repertoires, usage of V and J genes appeared biased.

This chain connects TRBV28 to TRBJ2-7, with D possibly being TRBD1 (5 bases). Source material: thymocytes. The receptor was derived from a boy under two years old with a congenital heart defect. The CDR3, as DNA: TGTGCCAGCAGTTTTACAGGATCAACCTACGAGCAGTACTTC. This sequence encodes CASSFTGSTYEQYF.